The sample holds one count of the clone carrying this TCR beta chain. Its specificity is not known. CDR3 length: 13 residues. Trimming left V 0 bases short and J 4 bases short, with 6 bases between. Germline CDR1 and CDR2: SGHTA and FQGNSA. The sample originates from a study of OX40 agonist ivuxolimab in advanced cancers. Study information: Every 2 weeks, patients received ivuxolimab intravenously, dosed at 0.01 to 10 mg/kg. Therapy given before enrollment (anti-PD-1, anti-PD-L1 or anti-CTLA-4) was allowed, and 40% had some. Broader study findings: A proportion of nonresponders additionally exhibited low normalized T-cell clonal expansion. In general, CD8+ T cells held more expanded clones than CD4+ did, on average.

Libraries were prepared by immunoSEQ multiplex PCR; TCRdb keeps only in-frame clonotypes and omits some of them. The data show about 48,000 clones, with 84% seen just once and 0.95% to 1.3% held by the top ten. Material: CD4+ or CD8+ T cells sorted from blood, obtained in a trial of the OX40 agonist ivuxolimab. V usage is TRBV7-2 and J usage is TRBJ2-5, with D uncertain. This TCR was recovered from an adult with an advanced solid tumor such as melanoma, head and neck, liver or kidney cancer. Here the CDR3 reads CASSLAPIETQYF. The CDR3 nucleotides read TGTGCCAGCAGCTTAGCGCCGATAGAGACCCAGTACTTC.